The 3 T cell receptor beta chains in this list originate from one sample, sequenced in a study of early T cells in non-severe SARS-CoV-2 infection. MiXCR, applied by TCRdb to the 5' RACE reads, yields one record per CDR3 protein. The sample shows about 69,000 distinct CDR3 sequences, 4% to 6% of them seen only once. This sample comprised whole blood, obtained at baseline. The receptors were gathered from an adult who was a healthcare worker with PCR-confirmed SARS-CoV-2 infection or an uninfected control (not recorded which). The donor label of this sample is uncertain.

This clonotype was found many times. This chain joins TRBV6-2 or TRBV6-3 and TRBJ1-1; no firm D call. This CDR3 has 15 amino acids. Trimming left V 3 bases short and J 2 bases short, with 13 bases between. Germline lookup yields CDR1 MNHEY and CDR2 SVGEGT. The CDR3 protein is CASSYSLQINTEAFF. CDR3 DNA: TGTGCCAGCAGTTATTCCCTACAGATTAACACTGAAGCTTTCTTT.

This rearrangement joins TRBV3-1 to TRBJ2-7; 12 positions match TRBD2. The ends lost 7 bases at V and 0 bases at J; junction bases unmatched: 4. The germline CDR1 and CDR2 sequences are LGHDT and YNNKEL (reference sequence). CDR3 length equals 15 residues. The CDR3 spells CASTETSGGSYEQYF. DNA for the CDR3: TGTGCCAGCACCGAGACTAGCGGGGGCTCCTACGAGCAGTACTTC.

This clonotype has a count of ten or more. This chain connects TRBV6-5 to TRBJ2-1, with a possible D match to TRBD2 (5 bases). Germline V lookup: CDR1 MNHEY, CDR2 SVGAGI. Trimming stripped 2 bases from V and 0 bases from J, with 11 bases between. This CDR3 comprises 16 residues. CDR3: CASSYRRPSSYNEQFF. The DNA of the CDR3 is TGTGCCAGCAGTTACCGGAGGCCGAGCTCCTACAATGAGCAGTTCTTC.